The 13 T cell receptor beta chains presented below share a single source sample, sequenced in a study of T cells after posttransplantation cyclophosphamide. Cyclophosphamide on days +3 and +4 followed busulfan-fludarabine conditioning and a marrow graft. TCRdb keeps only in-frame clones here, not all; method: immunoSEQ multiplex PCR. Captured here are about 1,400 clones, none seen once; the top ten comprise about a quarter. The sample in question was PBMCs, obtained after an allogeneic stem cell transplant with post-transplant cyclophosphamide. All receptors derive from a male patient in his thirties who received an allogeneic stem cell transplant from a related donor, was CMV-positive, and had acute GVHD only. Some T cells may arise from the graft donor.

By proportion, this clone is medium-sized. The CDR3 loop reads CASRPPPGPLHF. CDR3 sequence (DNA): TGTGCCAGCAGACCGCCGCCAGGACCCCTCCACTTT. The chain couples TRBV28 to TRBJ1-6; D uncertain. V was trimmed by 6 bases and J by 12 bases, leaving 12 bases between them. The CDR3 covers 12 residues. Germline values: CDR1 MDHEN, CDR2 SYDVKM.

In its sample, this clone is medium-sized (0.01 to 0.1%). The rearrangement links TRBV6-6 to TRBJ2-1; 7 nucleotides line up with TRBD1. CDR1 MNHNY and CDR2 SVGAGI come from the germline V gene (reference sequence). V lost 6 bases and J lost 8; bases outside the gene matches: 10. This CDR3 has 14 amino acids. The CDR3, as DNA: TGTGCCAGCAGAGACAGGGCATTTGAGGATGAGCAGTTCTTC. It yields the protein CASRDRAFEDEQFF.

This clone rates as medium-sized. The chain has TRBV28 and TRBJ1-2, with a tentative D call TRBD1 (6 bases). Per the germline V gene, CDR1 is MDHEN and CDR2 is SYDVKM. The CDR3 covers 15 residues. Deletions cut 6 bases from V and 4 bases from J, with 18 bases between. The CDR3 nucleotides are TGTGCCAGCAGCAACGACAGGACCCCCGGCTATGGCTACACCTTC. Translating gives CASSNDRTPGYGYTF.

This clone is labeled as medium-sized (0.01 to 0.1%). The chain combines TRBV18 with TRBJ2-2; D possibly corresponds to TRBD1 (5 bases). Germline V gene sequence: CDR1 KGHSH, CDR2 LQKENI. The V gene lost 3 bases and the J gene lost 4 bases, with 9 bases spanning the gap. There are 14 residues in the CDR3. For the CDR3, the DNA is TGTGCCAGCTCACCCACACAGGTCACCGGGGAGCTGTTTTTT. It specifies CASSPTQVTGELFF.

In its sample, this clone is medium-sized (0.01 to 0.1%). The rearrangement joins TRBV11-2 to TRBJ1-3; weak D call: TRBD1 (6 bases). V was pared by 5 bases and J by 0 bases, with 17 bases between. The CDR3 is 17 amino acids. The germline V gene encodes CDR1 SGHAT and CDR2 FQNNGV. The CDR3 protein is CASSPWGRQISGNTIYF. DNA of the CDR3: TGTGCCAGCAGCCCATGGGGGCGGCAGATCTCTGGAAACACCATATATTTT.

This clone was recorded many times. The chain has TRBV24-1 and TRBJ2-7; 8 bases line up with TRBD2. Germline V gene sequence: CDR1 KGHDR, CDR2 SFDVKD. The CDR3 has 13 residues. J was trimmed by 2 bases and V by 8 bases; bases with no gene match: 4. The CDR3 reads CATIPGGPYEQYF. CDR3 in DNA: TGTGCCACCATTCCGGGGGGGCCCTACGAGCAGTACTTC.

This clone is classed as medium-sized (0.01 to 0.1%). The rearrangement links TRBV7-2 to TRBJ1-6; 7 nucleotides line up with TRBD1. CDR3 length: 14 residues. Unmatched junction bases numbered 3, after V lost 6 bases and J lost 4 bases. The germline V gene has CDR1 SGHTA and CDR2 FQGNSA. In DNA form, the CDR3 reads TGTGCCAGCAGGCGGGACAGATATAATTCACCCCTCCACTTT. Translation gives CASRRDRYNSPLHF.

This clone was detected many times. V is TRBV5-6 and J is TRBJ2-4; D gene ambiguous. Germline CDR1 reads SGHDT; CDR2 reads YYEEEE. The V end lost 2 bases, the J end lost 0 bases, and 12 bases lay between the germline ends. The CDR3 consists of 16 residues. CDR3 bases: TGTGCCAGCAGCTTCGCAGGAACACTAGCCAAAAACATTCAGTACTTC. It codes for CASSFAGTLAKNIQYF.

A note on this clone: With a much larger clone just one base away, this may be a read error. The sample holds other DNA sequences that translate to the same CDR3. V is TRBV5-6 and J is TRBJ1-1; possibly TRBD1 for D (6 bases). Looked up from germline, CDR1 is SGHDT and CDR2 is YYEEEE. There are 15 residues in the CDR3. V was shortened by 8 bases and J by 2 bases, with 19 bases between the two germline ends. The CDR3 loop is CASSHDFRGNTEAFF. In DNA form, the CDR3 reads TGTGCCAGTAGCCATGACTTCAGGGGAAACACTGAAGCTTTCTTT. Variable domain in full (rest from reference TRBV5-6 and TRBJ1-1): DAGVTQSPTHLIKTRGQQVTLRCSPKSGHDTVSWYQQALGQGPQFIFQYYEEEERQRGNFPDRFSGHQFPNYSSELNVNALLLGDSALYLCASSHDFRGNTEAFFGQGTRLTVV.

This clone was recorded many times. The chain has TRBV6-5 and TRBJ2-3, with a tentative D call TRBD1 (5 bases). The V gene's germline CDR1 is MNHEY and CDR2 SVGAGI. The germline V and J ends were trimmed by 6 bases and 0 bases, with 13 bases remaining between them. The CDR3 is 15 amino acids. The CDR3 coding sequence is TGTGCCAGCAGCTCTACAGGACCTAGCACAGATACGCAGTATTTT. Amino acids: CASSSTGPSTDTQYF.

This clone is classed as medium-sized. The chain joins TRBV28 to TRBJ2-1, with TRBD1 identical over 10 bases. The CDR3 totals 15 residues. Unmatched junction bases numbered 11, after V lost 10 bases and J lost 5 bases. Germline V CDR1 and CDR2: MDHEN, SYDVKM. CDR3: CATLPAGQGNNEQFF. The CDR3 DNA is TGTGCCACCCTCCCCGCGGGACAGGGGAACAATGAGCAGTTCTTC.

In its sample, this clone is medium-sized (0.01 to 0.1%). CDR3 nucleotide sequence: TGCGCCAGCAAAGGACTGAGTATGTACGAGCAGTACTTC. This encodes CASKGLSMYEQYF. The rearrangement joins TRBV10-2 to TRBJ2-7; D is perhaps TRBD2 (5 bases). Trimming took off 7 bases at V and 4 bases at J, with 14 bases between the two ends. Germline V gene sequence: CDR1 WSHSY, CDR2 SAAADI. The CDR3 is 13 amino acids.

Judged by abundance, this clone is medium-sized. The chain links TRBV4-2 to TRBJ2-1; 10 bases are a match to TRBD2. Per the germline V gene, CDR1 is LGHNA and CDR2 is YNFKEQ. The length of the CDR3 is 16 residues. V was clipped by 3 bases and J by 5 bases; unmatched bases: 7. The CDR3 bases are TGTGCCAGCAGCCAGGTCTTAGCGGGGGGTAACAATGAGCAGTTCTTC. It codes for CASSQVLAGGNNEQFF.